Listed below are T cell receptor beta chains from one sample, sequenced in a study of blood T cell repertoires in COVID-19. Clones were sequenced by immunoSEQ multiplex PCR, and TCRdb holds only the in-frame ones, with some missing. The table shows 88,000 or so clones, with about 92% occurring only once. Sequenced material: peripheral blood. The source of these receptors is a man over 45 with acute or convalescent COVID-19. The CDR3 runs from the conserved cysteine through the conserved F or W. The D gene is left open where the match is weak. Clone size is stated in some rows and not others, as once, few, many or a class when expanded.

J gene: TRBJ1-1; D gene: .; V gene: TRBV19; clone size: .; CDR3 protein: CASTPLFGAGAEAFF; CDR3 DNA: TGTGCCAGTACTCCACTTTTTGGGGCAGGGGCTGAAGCTTTCTTT
J gene: TRBJ1-2; D gene: TRBD1; V gene: TRBV6-6; clone size: once; CDR3 protein: CAIFDRGHGYTF; CDR3 DNA: TGTGCCATCTTCGACAGGGGACATGGCTACACCTTC
J gene: TRBJ1-2; D gene: TRBD1; V gene: TRBV29-1; clone size: once; CDR3 protein: CSDRDRGSYGYTF; CDR3 DNA: TGCAGCGACCGGGACAGGGGGTCCTATGGCTACACCTTC
J gene: TRBJ2-1; D gene: .; V gene: TRBV29-1; clone size: .; CDR3 protein: CSVVQGTPFYNEQFF; CDR3 DNA: TGCAGCGTTGTGCAGGGCACCCCCTTCTACAATGAGCAGTTCTTC
J gene: TRBJ2-7; D gene: TRBD2; V gene: TRBV9; clone size: .; CDR3 protein: CASSSRDWGGEQYF; CDR3 DNA: TGTGCCAGCAGCTCCCGGGACTGGGGAGGGGAGCAGTACTTC
J gene: TRBJ1-2; D gene: .; V gene: TRBV6-1; clone size: .; CDR3 protein: CASSDLRNYGYTF; CDR3 DNA: TGTGCCAGCAGTGACCTCAGGAACTATGGCTACACCTTC
J gene: TRBJ2-2; D gene: .; V gene: TRBV3-1/TRBV3-2; clone size: .; CDR3 protein: CASSQAYGPGTGELFF; CDR3 DNA: TGTGCCAGCAGCCAAGCATATGGGCCAGGGACCGGGGAGCTGTTTTTT
J gene: TRBJ1-5; D gene: TRBD1; V gene: TRBV19; clone size: .; CDR3 protein: CASSIVPGQGGQPQHF; CDR3 DNA: TGTGCCAGTAGTATAGTCCCCGGACAGGGCGGACAGCCCCAGCATTTT
J gene: TRBJ2-1; D gene: TRBD1; V gene: TRBV7-9; clone size: .; CDR3 protein: CASSLQTGAPYNEQFF; CDR3 DNA: TGTGCCAGCAGCCTACAGACAGGGGCCCCGTACAATGAGCAGTTCTTC
J gene: TRBJ1-1; D gene: .; V gene: TRBV29-1; clone size: once; CDR3 protein: CSVEIRGKDTEAFF; CDR3 DNA: TGCAGCGTTGAAATAAGGGGAAAGGACACTGAAGCTTTCTTT
J gene: TRBJ2-7; D gene: TRBD2; V gene: TRBV13; clone size: .; CDR3 protein: CASSLGLANSYEQYF; CDR3 DNA: TGTGCCAGCAGCTTAGGACTAGCGAACTCCTACGAGCAGTACTTC
J gene: TRBJ1-1; D gene: .; V gene: TRBV2; clone size: .; CDR3 protein: CASSQGWETEAFF; CDR3 DNA: TGTGCCAGCAGTCAGGGTTGGGAAACTGAAGCTTTCTTT
J gene: TRBJ1-1; D gene: TRBD1; V gene: TRBV19; clone size: .; CDR3 protein: CASNPTGIKDTEAFF; CDR3 DNA: TGTGCCAGTAACCCGACAGGGATTAAGGACACTGAAGCTTTCTTT
J gene: TRBJ1-5; D gene: TRBD1; V gene: TRBV6-1; clone size: .; CDR3 protein: CASSEAGGGNQPQHF; CDR3 DNA: TGTGCCAGCAGTGAAGCAGGGGGCGGCAATCAGCCCCAGCATTTT
J gene: TRBJ2-2; D gene: TRBD2; V gene: TRBV28; clone size: .; CDR3 protein: CASSLQGAGAMTGELFF; CDR3 DNA: TGTGCCAGCAGTCTCCAGGGAGCGGGAGCGATGACCGGGGAGCTGTTTTTT
J gene: TRBJ2-1; D gene: TRBD1; V gene: TRBV18; clone size: .; CDR3 protein: CASSRQGTYNEQFF; CDR3 DNA: TGTGCCAGCTCACGACAGGGGACCTACAATGAGCAGTTCTTC
J gene: TRBJ1-5; D gene: .; V gene: TRBV4-3; clone size: .; CDR3 protein: CASSQDGLQPQHF; CDR3 DNA: TGCGCCAGCAGCCAAGATGGACTTCAGCCCCAGCATTTT
J gene: TRBJ1-2; D gene: TRBD1; V gene: TRBV4-1; clone size: .; CDR3 protein: CASSQVGTGFNYGYTF; CDR3 DNA: TGCGCCAGCAGCCAAGTGGGGACAGGGTTTAACTATGGCTACACCTTC